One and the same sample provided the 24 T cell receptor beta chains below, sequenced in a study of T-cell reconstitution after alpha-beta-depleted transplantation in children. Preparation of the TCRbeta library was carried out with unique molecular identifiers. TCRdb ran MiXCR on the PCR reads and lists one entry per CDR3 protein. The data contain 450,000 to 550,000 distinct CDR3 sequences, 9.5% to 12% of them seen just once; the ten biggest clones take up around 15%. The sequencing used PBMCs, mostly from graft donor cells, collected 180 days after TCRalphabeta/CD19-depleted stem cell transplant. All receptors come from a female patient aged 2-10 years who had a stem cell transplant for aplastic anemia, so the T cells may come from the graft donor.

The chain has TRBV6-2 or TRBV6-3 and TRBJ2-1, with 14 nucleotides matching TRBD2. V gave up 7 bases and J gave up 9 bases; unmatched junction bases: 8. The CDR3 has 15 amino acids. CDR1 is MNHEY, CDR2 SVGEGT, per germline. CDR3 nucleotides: TGTGCCAGCACCCCGGGACTAGCGGGAGTGAGTGAGCAGTTCTTC. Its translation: CASTPGLAGVSEQFF.

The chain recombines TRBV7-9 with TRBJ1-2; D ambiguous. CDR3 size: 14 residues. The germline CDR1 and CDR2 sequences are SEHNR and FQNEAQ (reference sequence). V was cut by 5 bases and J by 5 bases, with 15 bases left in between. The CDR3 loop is CASSPGWMGYGYTF. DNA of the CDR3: TGTGCCAGCAGCCCTGGTTGGATGGGGTATGGCTACACCTTC.

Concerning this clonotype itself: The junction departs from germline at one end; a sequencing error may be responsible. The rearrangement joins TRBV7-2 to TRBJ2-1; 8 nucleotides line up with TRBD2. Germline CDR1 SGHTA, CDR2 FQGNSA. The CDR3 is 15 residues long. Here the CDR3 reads CASCLTSGNYNEQFF. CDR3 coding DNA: TGTGCCAGCTGCTTAACTAGCGGAAACTACAATGAGCAGTTCTTC. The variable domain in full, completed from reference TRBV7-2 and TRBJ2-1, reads GAGVSQSPSNKVTEKGKDVELRCDPISGHTALYWYRQSLGQGLEFLIYFQGNSAPDKSGLPSDRFSAERTGGSVSTLTIQRTQQEDSAVYLCASCLTSGNYNEQFFGPGTRLTVL.

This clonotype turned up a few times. The CDR3 nucleotides read TGTGCCAGCAGCCCTAGCGGGAAGTACGAGCAGTACGTC. It translates to CASSPSGKYEQYV. V is TRBV12-3 or TRBV12-4 and J is TRBJ2-7, with TRBD2 matching over 9 bases. The V segment lost 6 bases and the J segment 4 bases; nucleotides outside the gene matches: 4. CDR3 length: 13 amino acids.

CDR3 sequence (DNA): TGTGCCAGCAGCACCCAGATAGGGCTTGTCTACGAGGAGTACGTC. Amino acid sequence: CASSTQIGLVYEEYV. V is TRBV7-8 and J is TRBJ2-7; D gene ambiguous. CDR3 length: 15 residues. CDR1 SGHVS and CDR2 FQNEAQ come from the germline V gene.

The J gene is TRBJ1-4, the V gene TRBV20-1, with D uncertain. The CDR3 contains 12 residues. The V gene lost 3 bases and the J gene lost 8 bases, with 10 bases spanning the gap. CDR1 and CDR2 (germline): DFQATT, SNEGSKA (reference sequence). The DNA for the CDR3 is TGCAGTGCTAGGCGGGATCGGGAAAAACTGTTTTTT. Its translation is CSARRDREKLFF.

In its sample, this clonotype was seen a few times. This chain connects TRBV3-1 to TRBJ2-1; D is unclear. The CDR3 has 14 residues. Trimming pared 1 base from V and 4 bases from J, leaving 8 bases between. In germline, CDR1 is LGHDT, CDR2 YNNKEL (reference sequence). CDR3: CASSQAVGYNEQFF. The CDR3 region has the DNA TGTGCCAGCAGCCAAGCGGTAGGGTACAATGAGCAGTTCTTC.

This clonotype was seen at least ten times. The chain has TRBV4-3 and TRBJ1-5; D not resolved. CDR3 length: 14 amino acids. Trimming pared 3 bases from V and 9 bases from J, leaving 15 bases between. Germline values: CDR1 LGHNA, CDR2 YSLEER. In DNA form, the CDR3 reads TGCGCCAGCAGCCAGGGTGTCCGAAGTGGGCCCCAGCATTTT. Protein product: CASSQGVRSGPQHF.

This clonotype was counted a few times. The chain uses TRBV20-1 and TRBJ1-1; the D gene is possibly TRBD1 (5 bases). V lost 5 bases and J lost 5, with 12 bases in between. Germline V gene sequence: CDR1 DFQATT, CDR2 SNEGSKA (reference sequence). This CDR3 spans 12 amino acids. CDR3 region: CSARVGGTEAFF. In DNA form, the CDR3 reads TGCAGTGCTCGCGTGGGGGGGACTGAAGCTTTCTTT.

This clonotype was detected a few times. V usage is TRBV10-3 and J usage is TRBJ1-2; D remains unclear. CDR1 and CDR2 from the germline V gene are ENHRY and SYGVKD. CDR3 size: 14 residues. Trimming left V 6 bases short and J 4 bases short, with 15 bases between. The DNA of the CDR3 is TGTGCCATCAGCTTAGCCGCGGAGGGCTATGGCTACACCTTC. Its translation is CAISLAAEGYGYTF.

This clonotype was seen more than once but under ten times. The CDR3 loop is CAISERGISYEQYF. Written as DNA, the CDR3 is TGTGCCATCAGTGAGCGGGGTATCTCCTACGAGCAGTACTTC. The rearrangement joins TRBV10-3 to TRBJ2-7, with a tentative D call TRBD2 (5 bases). This CDR3 has 14 residues. In germline, CDR1 is ENHRY, CDR2 SYGVKD. V gave up 2 bases and J gave up 0 bases, with 8 bases separating them.

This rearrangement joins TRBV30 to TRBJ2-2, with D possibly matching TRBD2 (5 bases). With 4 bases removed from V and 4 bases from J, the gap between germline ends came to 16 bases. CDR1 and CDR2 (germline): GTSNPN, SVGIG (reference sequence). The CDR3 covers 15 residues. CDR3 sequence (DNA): TGTGCCTGGAAGAGAGGGCCAGGCGCCACCGGGGAGCTGTTTTTT. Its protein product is CAWKRGPGATGELFF.

For the CDR3, the DNA is TGCAGTGCTTGGGACTACCAAGAGACCCAGTACTTC. Protein sequence: CSAWDYQETQYF. The gene calls are TRBV20-1 and TRBJ2-5; tentatively, D is TRBD2 (6 bases). Germline V lookup: CDR1 DFQATT, CDR2 SNEGSKA (reference sequence). Between the trimmed V and J ends, which lost 5 bases and 0 bases, there was a span of 7 bases. There are 12 residues in the CDR3.

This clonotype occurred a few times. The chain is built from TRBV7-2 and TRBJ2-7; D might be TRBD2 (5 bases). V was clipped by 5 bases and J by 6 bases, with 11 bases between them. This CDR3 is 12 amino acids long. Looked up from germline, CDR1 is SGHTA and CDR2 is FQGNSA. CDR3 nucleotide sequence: TGTGCCAGCAGCCTGTATGGGAGCGAGCAGTACTTC. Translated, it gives CASSLYGSEQYF. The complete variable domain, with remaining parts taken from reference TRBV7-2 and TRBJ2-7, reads GAGVSQSPSNKVTEKGKDVELRCDPISGHTALYWYRQSLGQGLEFLIYFQGNSAPDKSGLPSDRFSAERTGGSVSTLTIQRTQQEDSAVYLCASSLYGSEQYFGPGTRLTVT.

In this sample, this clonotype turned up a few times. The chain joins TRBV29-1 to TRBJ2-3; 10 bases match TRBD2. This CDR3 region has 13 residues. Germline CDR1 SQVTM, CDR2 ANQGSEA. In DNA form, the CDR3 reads TGCATCATCCTAGCGGGGGGCACAGATACGCAGTATTTT. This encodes CIILAGGTDTQYF.

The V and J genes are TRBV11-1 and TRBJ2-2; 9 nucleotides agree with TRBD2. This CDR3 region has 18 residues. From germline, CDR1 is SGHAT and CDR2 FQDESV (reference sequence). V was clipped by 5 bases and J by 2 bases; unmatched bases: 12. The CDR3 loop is CASSPGGGTSSNTGELFF. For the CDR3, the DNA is TGTGCCAGCAGCCCCGGAGGGGGGACTAGCTCCAACACCGGGGAGCTGTTTTTT.

This chain's CDR3 is CSVAAPLRTAGVNEQFF. CDR3 DNA sequence: TGCAGCGTTGCCGCCCCACTGAGGACTGCTGGGGTGAATGAGCAGTTCTTC. This chain links TRBV29-1 with TRBJ2-1; TRBD2 might be the D (5 bases). CDR1 is SQVTM, CDR2 ANQGSEA, per germline. The CDR3 extends over 17 amino acids. Trimming left V 4 bases short and J 7 bases short, with 26 bases between.

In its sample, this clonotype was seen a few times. The CDR3 spells CASSFLRTRNTGELFF. In DNA form, the CDR3 reads TGTGCCAGCAGTTTTTTGAGGACACGGAACACCGGGGAGCTGTTTTTT. V usage is TRBV12-3 or TRBV12-4 and J usage is TRBJ2-2, with D possibly TRBD1 on 5 matching bases. This CDR3 region has 16 residues. V lost 3 bases and J lost 1, with 12 bases in between.

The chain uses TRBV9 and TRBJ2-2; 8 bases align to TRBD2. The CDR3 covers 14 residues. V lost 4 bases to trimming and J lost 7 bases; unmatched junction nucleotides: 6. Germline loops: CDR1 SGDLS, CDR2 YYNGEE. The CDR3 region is CASSPGTSFGELFF. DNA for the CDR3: TGTGCCAGCAGCCCCGGGACTAGTTTCGGGGAGCTGTTTTTT.

The CDR3 is CASSLGTQQWPQHF. CDR3 in DNA: TGTGCCAGCTCCCTTGGGACCCAGCAATGGCCCCAGCATTTT. The gene calls are TRBV18 and TRBJ1-5; TRBD1 is a possible D gene (5 bases). The CDR3 covers 14 residues. The germline V gene encodes CDR1 KGHSH and CDR2 LQKENI. V shed 6 bases and J shed 9 bases, with 18 bases lying between them.

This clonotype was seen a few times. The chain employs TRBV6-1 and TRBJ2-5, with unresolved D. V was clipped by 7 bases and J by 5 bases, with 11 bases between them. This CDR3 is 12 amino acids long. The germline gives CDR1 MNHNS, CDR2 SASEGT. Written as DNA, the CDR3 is TGTGCCAGCACTCCCCTCACTGAGACCCAGTACTTC. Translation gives CASTPLTETQYF.

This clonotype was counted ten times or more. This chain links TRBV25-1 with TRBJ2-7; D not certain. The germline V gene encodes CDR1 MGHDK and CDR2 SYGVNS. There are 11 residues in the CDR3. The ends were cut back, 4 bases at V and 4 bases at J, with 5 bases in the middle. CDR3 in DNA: TGTGCCAGCAGTGTGGGTTACGAGCAGTACTTC. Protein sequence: CASSVGYEQYF.

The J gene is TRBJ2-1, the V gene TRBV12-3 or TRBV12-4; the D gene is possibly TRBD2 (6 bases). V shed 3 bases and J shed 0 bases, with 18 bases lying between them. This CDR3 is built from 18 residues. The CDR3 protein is CASSFPSAYLSSYNEQFF. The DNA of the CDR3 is TGTGCCAGCAGTTTCCCTAGCGCCTACTTAAGCTCCTACAATGAGCAGTTCTTC.

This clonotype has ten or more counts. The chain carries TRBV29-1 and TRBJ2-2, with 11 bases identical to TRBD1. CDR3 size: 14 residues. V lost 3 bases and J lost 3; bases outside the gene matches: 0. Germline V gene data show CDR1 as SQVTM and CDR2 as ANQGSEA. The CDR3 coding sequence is TGCAGCGTTGAGGACAGGGGGCACACCGGGGAGCTGTTTTTT. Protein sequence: CSVEDRGHTGELFF.